The 9 T cell receptor beta chains in this list originate from one sample, sequenced in a study of T cells in Graves' hyperthyroidism and ophthalmopathy (dated by TCRdb to the late 2010s). The method behind the library was multiplex PCR. TCRdb shows the sequencer as Illumina HiSeq 2000. The TCR beta CDR3 regions were amplified from RNA transcripts. For the first round of RT-PCR on the TCR CDR3, the HTBI primer set was used together with the Qiagen OneStep RT-PCR kit. Using fastp at Q25 and MiXCR, TCRdb reprocessed the public reads and kept productive beta chains. Each record represents a unique CDR3 protein, reported with the most common genes and DNA among its rows. This sample lists approximately 690,000 distinct CDR3 sequences; less than 25% were detected once. 34% of the sample rests with the top ten. Material: blood. These receptors were collected from a man aged 25-45 years with Graves' ophthalmopathy.

This clonotype has just a few counts. CDR3 nucleotide sequence: TGTGCCACCATGCTAACCCCAGGCGGGGAGCTGTTTTTT. This sequence encodes CATMLTPGGELFF. This chain joins TRBV7-3 and TRBJ2-2; D not certain. This CDR3 comprises 13 residues. V was shortened by 10 bases and J by 7 bases, with 16 bases between the two germline ends. From germline, CDR1 is SGHTA and CDR2 FQGTGA.

This clonotype occurred many times. This chain joins TRBV18 and TRBJ2-1; D could derive from TRBD1 or TRBD2 (5 bases each). The CDR3 is 13 residues long. Trimming took 3 bases from V and 7 from J, leaving 10 bases between them. Germline loops: CDR1 KGHSH, CDR2 LQKENI. CDR3 coding DNA: TGTGCCAGCTCACCGGGACCCTTGAATGAGCAGTTCTTC. Its protein product is CASSPGPLNEQFF.

This chain joins TRBV20-1 and TRBJ1-6; D unresolved. This CDR3 is 13 amino acids long. Germline V gene sequence: CDR1 DFQATT, CDR2 SNEGSKA (reference sequence). The V end lost 7 bases, the J end lost 5 bases, and 12 bases lay between the germline ends. The CDR3 nucleotides are TGCAGTGTACCGGGCGCGAATAATTCACCCCTCCACTTT. As protein: CSVPGANNSPLHF.

Many counts were recorded for this clonotype. The rearrangement links TRBV5-1 to TRBJ2-1, with 7 positions matching TRBD2. The CDR3 extends over 17 amino acids. V lost 0 bases and J lost 1; bases outside the gene matches: 7. CDR1 SGHRS and CDR2 YFSETQ come from the germline V gene. CDR3 nucleotide sequence: TGCGCCAGCAGCTTGGCGCGTGCGGGAGAGTCCTACAATGAGCAGTTCTTC. As protein: CASSLARAGESYNEQFF.

The sample holds a few counts of this clonotype. The V call is TRBV5-1, the J call TRBJ2-2; 9 nucleotides match TRBD2. The germline gives CDR1 SGHRS, CDR2 YFSETQ. The length of the CDR3 is 17 residues. V trimming: 0 bases; J trimming: 3 bases; junction bases outside the gene matches: 6. CDR3 nucleotides: TGCGCCAGCAGCTTGGGCGAGATAGCGGGAGACACCGGGGAGCTGTTTTTT. It encodes CASSLGEIAGDTGELFF.

This clonotype has a count of ten or more. This chain uses TRBV11-2 with TRBJ2-7, with D perhaps TRBD1 (6 bases). The V end lost 1 base, the J end lost 7 bases, and 14 bases lay between the germline ends. Germline values: CDR1 SGHAT, CDR2 FQNNGV. CDR3 length: 14 residues. CDR3 in amino acids: CASSLGTALLEQYF. The CDR3 coding sequence is TGTGCCAGCAGCTTAGGGACAGCGCTGCTTGAGCAGTACTTC.

V usage is TRBV14 and J usage is TRBJ2-7; D perhaps matches TRBD1 (5 bases). V shed 4 bases and J shed 1 base, with 14 bases lying between them. This CDR3 is 15 amino acids long. Germline CDR1 reads SGHDN; CDR2 reads FVKESK. In DNA form, the CDR3 reads TGTGCCAGCAGCCTTGGGGCCAGGTCGTCCTACGAGCAGTACTTC. This translates into CASSLGARSSYEQYF.

This clonotype was recorded once. V usage is TRBV6-5 and J usage is TRBJ2-7; the D is unclear. Trimming took off 0 bases at V and 3 bases at J, with 9 bases between the two ends. The CDR3 is made up of 14 amino acids. The germline V gene encodes CDR1 MNHEY and CDR2 SVGAGI. CDR3: CASSYSLEDYEQYF. CDR3 DNA: TGTGCCAGCAGTTACTCCCTAGAAGACTACGAGCAGTACTTC.

In DNA, the CDR3 is TGCGCCAGCAGCGCTCGTACAGGGGCCGCCCAAGAGACCCAGTACTTC. Translation gives CASSARTGAAQETQYF. This chain joins TRBV4-1 and TRBJ2-5, with 7 nucleotides matching TRBD1. CDR3 length: 16 amino acids. Per the germline V gene, CDR1 is MGHRA and CDR2 is YSYEKL. With V trimmed by 5 bases and J by 1 base, 10 bases remained unmatched.